This TCR beta chain is from a study of regulatory T cells in long-lasting Graves disease. Study-wide results and limits: Persistent cases favored TRBV28, TRBJ1-2 and TRBJ2-5.

This clonotype was seen at least ten times. Its antigen is not known. As for time point: newly diagnosed GD, antithyroid drugs for less than 3 months. PBMCs were the source of the RNA used for TCR sequencing. Germline assignment: CDR1 SGHAT and CDR2 FQNNGV. V lost 2 bases to trimming and J lost 0 bases, with 11 bases between them. The CDR3 runs to 15 residues. The TCR beta library used iRepertoire HTBI primers with Arm-PCR amplification of CDR3. TCRdb processed the multiplex PCR reads anew with MiXCR; each CDR3 protein has one entry. The data contain around 480,000 distinct CDR3 sequences, approximately 16% of them singletons. These data also formed part of another study, on T cells in Graves' hyperthyroidism and ophthalmopathy. This second study says: Absence of ophthalmopathy progression within 18 months defined stable Graves' hyperthyroidism. Using the HTBI primer set, a first-round RT-PCR was run on the TCR CDR3.

The sequencing here drew on peripheral blood mononuclear cells (PBMCs), taken at new diagnosis, from a patient treated with antithyroid drugs. The source of this sequence is a woman aged 40 to 65 with Graves disease. The genes are TRBV11-2 and TRBJ2-7; D unclear. For the CDR3, the DNA is TGTGCCAGCAGCTTAACAGTAGATAGCTCCTACGAGCAGTACTTC. Its translation is CASSLTVDSSYEQYF. Together with reference TRBV11-2 and TRBJ2-7, the CDR3 gives the full variable domain: EAGVAQSPRYKIIEKRQSVAFWCNPISGHATLYWYQQILGQGPKLLIQFQNNGVVDDSQLPKDRFSAERLKGVDSTLKIQPAKLEDSAVYLCASSLTVDSSYEQYFGPGTRLTVT.